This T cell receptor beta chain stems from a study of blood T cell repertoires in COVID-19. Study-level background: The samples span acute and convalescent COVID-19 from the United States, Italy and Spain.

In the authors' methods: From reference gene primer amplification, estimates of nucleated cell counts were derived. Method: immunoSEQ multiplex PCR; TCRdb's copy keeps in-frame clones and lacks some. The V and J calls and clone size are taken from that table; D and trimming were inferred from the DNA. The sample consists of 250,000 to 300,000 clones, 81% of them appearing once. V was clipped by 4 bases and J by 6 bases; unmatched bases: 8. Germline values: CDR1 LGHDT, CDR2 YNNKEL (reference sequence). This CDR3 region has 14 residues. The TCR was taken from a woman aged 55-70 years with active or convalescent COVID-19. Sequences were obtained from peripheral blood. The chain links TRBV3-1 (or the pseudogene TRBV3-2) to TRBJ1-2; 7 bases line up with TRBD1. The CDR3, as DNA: TGTGCCAGCAGCCCCACAGGGGAACGTCATGGCTACACCTTC. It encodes CASSPTGERHGYTF.